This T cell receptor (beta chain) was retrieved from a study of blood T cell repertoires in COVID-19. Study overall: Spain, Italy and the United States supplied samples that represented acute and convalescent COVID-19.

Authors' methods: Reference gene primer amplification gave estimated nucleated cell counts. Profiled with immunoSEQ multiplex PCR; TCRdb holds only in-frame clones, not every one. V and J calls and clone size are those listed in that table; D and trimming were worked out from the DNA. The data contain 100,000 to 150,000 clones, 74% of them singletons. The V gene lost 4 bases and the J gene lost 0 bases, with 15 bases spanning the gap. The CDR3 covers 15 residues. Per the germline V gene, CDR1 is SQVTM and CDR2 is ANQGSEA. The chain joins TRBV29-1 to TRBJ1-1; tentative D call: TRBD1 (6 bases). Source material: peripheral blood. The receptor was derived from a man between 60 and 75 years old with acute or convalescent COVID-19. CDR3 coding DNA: TGCAGCGTTGCCATTGAGCAGGGGATGAACACTGAAGCTTTCTTT. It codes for CSVAIEQGMNTEAFF.